This T cell receptor (beta chain) stems from a study of shared clonotypes between healthy human individuals. TCRdb keeps only in-frame clones here, not all; method: immunoSEQ multiplex PCR. Among fewer than 1.6 million clones listed, roughly 98.5% were seen once. Within Nashville, Tennessee resided all donors, each a Caucasian adult. Regarding this clone: The antigen remains unidentified. Other DNA sequences of this sample code for an identical CDR3.

Findings and limits, study-wide: It was expected that sequencing depth would affect clonotype sharing among donors. Naive CD4 clonotypes overlapped across a few donors at approximately 5.3%. Clonotypes shared by all four sorted-subset donors had higher generation probabilities than non-shared clonotypes.

The germline V gene encodes CDR1 SGHNT and CDR2 YYREEE (reference sequence). This CDR3 has 13 amino acids. With 0 bases removed from V and 5 bases from J, the gap between germline ends came to 8 bases. This TCR was recovered from a man younger than 40 in good health. The genes are TRBV5-4 and TRBJ2-5; D tentatively reads TRBD1 or TRBD2 (5 bases each). Sequencing input: naive CD4+ T cells sorted from blood. Subset described: CD45RA+ positively selected. The CDR3 nucleotides read TGTGCCAGCAGCTTGGGGGGACGGGAGACCCAGTACTTC. Translated, it gives CASSLGGRETQYF.